Each of the 7 T cell receptor beta chains below was sequenced from the same sample in a study of radiotherapy plus CTLA-4 blockade in lung cancer. Measured with immunoSEQ multiplex PCR; TCRdb has only the in-frame clones, and not every one. The sample yields some 94,000 clones, around 84% seen once. The input for sequencing was peripheral blood, taken from a patient treated with radiotherapy plus ipilimumab. The origin of the receptors is a human donor with non-small cell lung cancer that progressed on radiotherapy plus ipilimumab.

This clone was detected only once. V usage is TRBV6-6 and J usage is TRBJ1-2, with 9 bases fitting TRBD1. This CDR3 region has 16 residues. V dropped 0 bases and J dropped 6; count of bases not matched to a gene: 8. The V gene's germline CDR1 is MNHNY and CDR2 SVGAGI (reference sequence). The CDR3 sequence is CASSYSAGTGINGYTF. The CDR3 DNA reads as TGTGCCAGCAGTTACTCGGCCGGGACAGGGATTAATGGCTACACCTTC.

The chain uses TRBV30 and TRBJ2-2; D is tentatively TRBD1 or TRBD2 (5 bases each). The CDR3 spans 17 residues. Per germline, CDR1 GTSNPN and CDR2 SVGIG (reference sequence). V lost 0 bases to trimming and J lost 4 bases, with 18 bases between them. Here the CDR3 DNA reads TGTGCCTGGAGTGTACGCCGGACCCGGGACCTCACCGGGGAGCTGTTTTTT. It specifies CAWSVRRTRDLTGELFF.

The J gene is TRBJ2-7, the V gene TRBV2, with D possibly being TRBD2 (6 bases). This CDR3 is 13 amino acids long. Germline lookup yields CDR1 SNHLY and CDR2 FYNNEI. V gave up 6 bases and J gave up 3 bases, with 12 bases separating them. The CDR3 nucleotides read TGTGCCAGCAGCCTTTCCGGGGGCTACGAGCAGTACTTC. Protein product: CASSLSGGYEQYF.

For the CDR3, the DNA is TGTGCCAGCAGCTCCGGCAGTGGGGGTTATGGCTACACCTTC. Protein sequence: CASSSGSGGYGYTF. The chain carries TRBV7-9 and TRBJ1-2; a weak D match, TRBD1 (5 bases). Germline V CDR1 and CDR2: SEHNR, FQNEAQ (reference sequence). Between the trimmed V and J ends, which lost 4 bases and 5 bases, there was a span of 14 bases. This CDR3 has 14 residues.

As DNA, the CDR3 is TGTGCCAGCAGCCCGACTAGCGGGAGGGAGCGGGGGTTCTTC. Translated: CASSPTSGRERGFF. The genes are TRBV5-6 and TRBJ2-1; 14 bases match TRBD2. CDR3 size: 14 residues. Trimming took 4 bases from V and 15 from J; bases not matched to a gene: 9. Germline CDR1 reads SGHDT; CDR2 reads YYEEEE. The full variable domain, with the rest looked up from reference TRBV5-6 and TRBJ2-1, is DAGVTQSPTHLIKTRGQQVTLRCSPKSGHDTVSWYQQALGQGPQFIFQYYEEEERQRGNFPDRFSGHQFPNYSSELNVNALLLGDSALYLCASSPTSGRERGFFGPGTRLTVL.

The chain couples TRBV15 to TRBJ1-1; the D gene is possibly TRBD1 (6 bases). The CDR3 loop spans 16 amino acids. Trimming took 5 bases from V and 5 from J, leaving 21 bases between them. Germline CDR1 and CDR2: LNHNV and YYDKDF (reference sequence). The CDR3 DNA reads as TGTGCCACCAGCCCCCGGGGGGGGCTAGGGGGGACTGAAGCTTTCTTT. It specifies CATSPRGGLGGTEAFF.

The V and J genes are TRBV10-2 and TRBJ2-3; the D gene is possibly TRBD2 (7 bases). This CDR3 has 13 residues. The germline V gene has CDR1 WSHSY and CDR2 SAAADI. Trimming took off 6 bases at V and 10 bases at J, with 17 bases between the two ends. The CDR3: CASSGGPSGSQYF. The CDR3 DNA follows: TGCGCCAGCAGCGGGGGGCCGTCCGGGTCGCAGTATTTT.